This T cell receptor (beta chain) was sequenced for a study of blood T cell repertoires in COVID-19. Study as a whole: The United States, Italy and Spain provided the acute and convalescent COVID-19 samples. Sources were T cells, B-cell-depleted T cells, or PBMCs; the material itself was cDNA or gDNA.

The V and J ends lost 4 bases and 11 bases, in that order; junction bases with no gene match: 3. CDR1 is SGHNT and CDR2 is YYREEE in the germline V gene (reference sequence). The CDR3 length is 11 residues. This clone was recorded only once. Original processing notes: Reference gene primer amplification yielded estimated nucleated cell counts. Sequencing was performed with immunoSEQ multiplex PCR; in TCRdb, only in-frame clones are kept and a portion is missing. V and J calls and clone size are those listed in that table; D and trimming were worked out from the DNA. The table lists hundreds of thousands of clones, roughly 90% of them singletons.

The gene calls are TRBV5-4 and TRBJ1-1; 9 bases are a match to TRBD1. Material: peripheral blood. This TCR came from a man aged 35 to 55 with acute or convalescent COVID-19. CDR3 region: CASSTGGDAFF. For the CDR3, the DNA is TGTGCCAGCAGCACAGGGGGCGATGCTTTCTTT.